This T cell receptor beta chain was sequenced in a study of blood T cell repertoires in COVID-19. Study as a whole: PBMCs, B-cell-depleted T cells, or T cells provided the cDNA or gDNA that made up the material.

In the study's own analysis: How many nucleated cells were present was estimated from reference gene primer amplification. Libraries were prepared by immunoSEQ multiplex PCR; TCRdb keeps only in-frame clonotypes and omits some of them. That table is the source of V, J and clone size, and D and trimming were worked out from the DNA. The table shows roughly 140,000 clones, with around 87% occurring only once. This CDR3 comprises 14 residues. Germline V gene data show CDR1 as SGHRS and CDR2 as YFSETQ. V was trimmed by 0 bases and J by 5 bases, leaving 12 bases between them. Specimen: PBMCs or T cells enriched from blood (not recorded which). The gene calls are TRBV5-1 and TRBJ2-7; no clear D gene. This TCR came from a man aged 60 to 69 who had recovered from COVID-19. The CDR3 bases are TGCGCCAGCAGCTTGGTTCCGGGTCGCAACGAGCAGTACTTC. It translates to CASSLVPGRNEQYF.